This T cell receptor beta chain comes out of a study of cytomegalovirus exposure and HLA in healthy donors. Measured with immunoSEQ multiplex PCR; TCRdb has only the in-frame clones, and not every one. The sample contains 100,000 to 150,000 clones, nearly 90% of which appear only once. V lost 6 bases to trimming and J lost 10 bases; unmatched junction nucleotides: 8. The germline V gene encodes CDR1 SGHTA and CDR2 FQGNSA. The CDR3 is 13 amino acids. Separation from the roughly 670-subject first cohort characterized the roughly 120-subject validation cohort, to which the donors belonged. Sequenced: PBMCs. The source is a woman between 18 and 30 years old in good health and CMV-seronegative. This chain links TRBV7-2 with TRBJ1-2; TRBD1 matches 10 bases. This CDR3 reads CASSQGQGEVYTF. DNA of the CDR3: TGTGCCAGCAGTCAAGGACAGGGGGAAGTCTACACCTTC. Supplemented by reference TRBV7-2 and TRBJ1-2, the full variable domain reads GAGVSQSPSNKVTEKGKDVELRCDPISGHTALYWYRQSLGQGLEFLIYFQGNSAPDKSGLPSDRFSAERTGGSVSTLTIQRTQQEDSAVYLCASSQGQGEVYTFGSGTRLTVV.